The subject of this entry is one T cell receptor beta chain. How the authors handled the data: Cell counts per sample came from amplifying reference gene primers. Sequencing was performed with immunoSEQ multiplex PCR; in TCRdb, only in-frame clones are kept and a portion is missing. V and J calls and clone size are as listed in that table; D and trimming were resolved from the DNA. The sample records 200,000 to 300,000 clones, 70% to 90% being singletons. Germline CDR1 MNHNY, CDR2 SVGAGI (reference sequence). With 5 bases clipped from V and 5 bases from J, the junction kept 16 bases outside the gene matches. The CDR3 has 17 residues. The entry originates in a study of blood T cell repertoires in COVID-19. Across the whole study: Italy, Spain and the United States were the sources of the convalescent and acute COVID-19 samples. Sample material is recorded as cDNA or gDNA derived from T cells, B-cell-depleted T cells, or PBMCs.

Sequences were obtained from peripheral blood. This chain joins TRBV6-6 and TRBJ2-5, with TRBD2 identical over 8 bases. This TCR derives from a woman in her thirties or forties with acute or convalescent COVID-19. The CDR3 loop is CASSPTRLAGSYETQYF. CDR3 nucleotide sequence: TGTGCCAGCAGTCCTACACGATTAGCGGGGTCCTACGAGACCCAGTACTTC.